This record looks at one T cell receptor beta chain sequence and its context. These data are taken from a study of blood T cell repertoires in COVID-19. Study at large: Acute-phase and convalescent COVID-19 samples originated in the United States, Italy and Spain. Sources were T cells, B-cell-depleted T cells, or PBMCs; the material itself was cDNA or gDNA.

Original data processing: By means of reference gene primer amplification, nucleated cell counts were estimated. This table comes from immunoSEQ multiplex PCR, and its TCRdb copy is limited to in-frame clones, with some not included. The V and J calls and clone size are taken from that table; D and trimming were inferred from the DNA. The sample records more than 95,000 clones, around nine tenths being singletons. Specimen: peripheral blood. The clonotype was recovered from a man aged 55 to 70 with acute or convalescent COVID-19.

The CDR3 DNA reads TGTGCCAGCAGCCGACATGGAGGGATTCGCCAGCCCCAGCATTTT. This sequence encodes CASSRHGGIRQPQHF. The chain recombines TRBV21-1 with TRBJ1-5. TRBV21-1 is noted as a pseudogene. This CDR3 is built from 15 residues.